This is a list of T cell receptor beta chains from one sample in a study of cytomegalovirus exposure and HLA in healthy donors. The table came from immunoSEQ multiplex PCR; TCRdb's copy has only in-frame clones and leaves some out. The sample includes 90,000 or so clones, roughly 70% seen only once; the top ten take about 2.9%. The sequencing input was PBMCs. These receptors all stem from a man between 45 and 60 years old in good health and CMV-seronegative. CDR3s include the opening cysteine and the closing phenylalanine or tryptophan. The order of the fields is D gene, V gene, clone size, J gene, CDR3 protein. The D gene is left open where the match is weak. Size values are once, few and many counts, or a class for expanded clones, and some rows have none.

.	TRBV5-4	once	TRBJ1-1	CASSLQQGNTEAFF
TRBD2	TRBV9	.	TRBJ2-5	CASSVSLAGGEETQYF
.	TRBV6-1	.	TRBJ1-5	CASSEHRSAGRNQPQHF
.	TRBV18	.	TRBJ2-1	CATSWEPYYNEQFF
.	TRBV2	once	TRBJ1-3	CASSPARASGNTIYF
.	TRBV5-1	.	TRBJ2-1	CASSLAISRDLYEQFF
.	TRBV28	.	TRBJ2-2	CASRIGGDSDTGELFF
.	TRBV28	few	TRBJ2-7	CASSLLGYEQYF
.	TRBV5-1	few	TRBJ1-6	CASSYTTGENSPLHF
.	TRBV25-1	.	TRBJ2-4	CASSTLNSGGAKNIQYF
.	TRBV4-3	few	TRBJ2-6	CASSVTGANVLTF
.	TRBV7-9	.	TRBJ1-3	CASSTNYSPSGNTIYF
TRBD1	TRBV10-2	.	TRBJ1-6	CASSESSGTAYNSPLHF
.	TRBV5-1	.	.	CASSLVGRGYEQYF
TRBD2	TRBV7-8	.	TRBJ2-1	CASSAGLAWNEQFF
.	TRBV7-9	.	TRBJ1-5	CASSLEGRGDQPQHF
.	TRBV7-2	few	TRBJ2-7	CASSFRPGTVTEQYF
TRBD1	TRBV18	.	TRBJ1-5	CASSPGPGGTQPQHF
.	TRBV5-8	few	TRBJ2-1	CASSFLAILSSYNEQFF
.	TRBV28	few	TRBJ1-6	CASQDGSSYNSPLHF
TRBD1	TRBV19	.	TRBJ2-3	CASAGGTVHTQYF
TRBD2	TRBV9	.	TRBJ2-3	CASSPLAGGTDTQYF
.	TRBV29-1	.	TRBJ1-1	CSVEGLRPEAFF
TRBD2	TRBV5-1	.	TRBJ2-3	CASSLLGGVPDTQYF
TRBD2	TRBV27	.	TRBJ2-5	CASTFSTSGRRETQYF
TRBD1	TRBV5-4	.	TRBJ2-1	CASSHPGQVSSYNEQFF
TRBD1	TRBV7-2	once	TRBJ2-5	CASSWGQGPQETQYF
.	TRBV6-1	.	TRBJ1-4	CASTEGGLNEKLFF
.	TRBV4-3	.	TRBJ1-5	CASSQGNKQPQHF
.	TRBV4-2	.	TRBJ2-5	CASSQMTGEWGTQYF
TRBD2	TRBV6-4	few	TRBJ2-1	CASSDSTSGSNEQFF
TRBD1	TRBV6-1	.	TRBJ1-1	CASDRVFMNTEAFF
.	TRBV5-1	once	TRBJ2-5	CASSLVSGDETQYF
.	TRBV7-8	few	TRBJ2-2	CASSLAPGGSGELFF
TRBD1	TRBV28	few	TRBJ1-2	CATIGTVPYGYTF
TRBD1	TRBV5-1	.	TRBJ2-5	CASSEGTGGPETQYF
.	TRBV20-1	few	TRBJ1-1	CSAFLGGGAFF
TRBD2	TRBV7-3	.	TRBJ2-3	CASSPIAGGPSDTQYF
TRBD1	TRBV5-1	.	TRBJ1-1	CASGTGGSVEAFF
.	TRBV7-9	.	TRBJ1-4	CASSTSGTRSEKLFF
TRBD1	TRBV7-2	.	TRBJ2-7	CASSLLGPGTGKSEQYF
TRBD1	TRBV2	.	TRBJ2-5	CASRSRTGEETQYF
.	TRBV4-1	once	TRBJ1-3	CASSQDPGRSGNTIYF
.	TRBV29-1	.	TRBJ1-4	CSVVFRGSNEKLFF
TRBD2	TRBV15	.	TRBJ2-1	CATGSGGARNEQFF
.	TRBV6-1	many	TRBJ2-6	CASSERRQELSGANVLTF
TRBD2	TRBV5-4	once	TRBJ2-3	CAIASGGPDDTQYF
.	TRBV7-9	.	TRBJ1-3	CASSMWTATSGNTIYF
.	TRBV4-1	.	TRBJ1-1	CASSHGTEAFF
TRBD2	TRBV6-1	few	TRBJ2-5	CASSEAGGSQETQYF
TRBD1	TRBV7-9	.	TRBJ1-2	CASSRTGINYGYTF